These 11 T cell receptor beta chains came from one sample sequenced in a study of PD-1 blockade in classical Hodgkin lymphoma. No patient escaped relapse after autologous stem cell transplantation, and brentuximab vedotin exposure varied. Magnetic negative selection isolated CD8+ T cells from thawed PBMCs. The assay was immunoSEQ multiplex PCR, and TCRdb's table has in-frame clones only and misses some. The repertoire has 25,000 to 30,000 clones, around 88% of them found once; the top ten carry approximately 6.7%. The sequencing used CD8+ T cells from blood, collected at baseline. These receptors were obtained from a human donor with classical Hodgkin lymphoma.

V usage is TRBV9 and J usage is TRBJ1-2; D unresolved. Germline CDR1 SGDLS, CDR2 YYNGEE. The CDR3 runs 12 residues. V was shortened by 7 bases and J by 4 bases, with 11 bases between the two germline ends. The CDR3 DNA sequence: TGTGCCAGCTCGGGGTTTGGCTATGGCTACACCTTC. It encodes CASSGFGYGYTF.

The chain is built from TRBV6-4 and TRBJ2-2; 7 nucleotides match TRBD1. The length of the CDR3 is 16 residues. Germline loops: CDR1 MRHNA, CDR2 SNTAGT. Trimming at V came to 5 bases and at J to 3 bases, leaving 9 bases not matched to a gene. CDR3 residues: CASSSTDREDTGELFF. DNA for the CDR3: TGTGCCAGCAGTTCTACAGACAGGGAAGACACCGGGGAGCTGTTTTTT.

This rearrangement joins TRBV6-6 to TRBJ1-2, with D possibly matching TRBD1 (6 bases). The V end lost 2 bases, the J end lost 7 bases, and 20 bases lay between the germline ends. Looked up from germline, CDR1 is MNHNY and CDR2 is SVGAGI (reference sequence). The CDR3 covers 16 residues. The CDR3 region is CASSYEAIPTRGGYTF. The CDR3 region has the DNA TGTGCCAGCAGTTACGAGGCGATACCCACCAGGGGTGGCTACACCTTC.

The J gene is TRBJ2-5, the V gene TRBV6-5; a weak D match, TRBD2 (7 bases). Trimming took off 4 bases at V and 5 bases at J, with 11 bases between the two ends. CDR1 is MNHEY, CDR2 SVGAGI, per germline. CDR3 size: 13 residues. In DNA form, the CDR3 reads TGTGCCAGCAGTTGCGGGGGCTTGGAGACCCAGTACTTC. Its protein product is CASSCGGLETQYF.

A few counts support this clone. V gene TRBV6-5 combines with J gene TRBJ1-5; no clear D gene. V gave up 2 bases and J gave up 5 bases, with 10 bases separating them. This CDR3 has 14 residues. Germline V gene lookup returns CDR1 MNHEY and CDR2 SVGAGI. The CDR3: CASSYKERDQPQHF. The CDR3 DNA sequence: TGTGCCAGCAGTTACAAGGAAAGGGATCAGCCCCAGCATTTT.

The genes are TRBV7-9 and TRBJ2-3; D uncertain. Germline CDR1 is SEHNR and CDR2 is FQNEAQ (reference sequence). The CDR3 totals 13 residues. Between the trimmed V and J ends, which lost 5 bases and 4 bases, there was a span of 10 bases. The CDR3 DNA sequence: TGTGCCAGCAGCCCCCCCTCGGCAGATACGCAGTATTTT. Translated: CASSPPSADTQYF.

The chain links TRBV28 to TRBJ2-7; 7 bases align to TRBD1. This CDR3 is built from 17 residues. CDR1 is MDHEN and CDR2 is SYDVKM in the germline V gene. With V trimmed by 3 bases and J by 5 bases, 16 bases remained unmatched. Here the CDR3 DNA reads TGTGCCAGCAGTTTCGGCCTCGACAGGGTCATGTTCCACGAGCAGTACTTC. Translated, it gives CASSFGLDRVMFHEQYF.

CDR3 sequence reads: CASSSHTDERRDQPQHF. The CDR3 bases are TGTGCCAGCAGCTCCCACACGGACGAAAGGAGGGATCAGCCCCAGCATTTT. The chain couples TRBV11-3 to TRBJ1-5; D is uncertain. The CDR3 is 17 residues long. Trimming pared 4 bases from V and 5 bases from J, leaving 21 bases between. Germline V CDR1 and CDR2: SGHNT, YENEEA.

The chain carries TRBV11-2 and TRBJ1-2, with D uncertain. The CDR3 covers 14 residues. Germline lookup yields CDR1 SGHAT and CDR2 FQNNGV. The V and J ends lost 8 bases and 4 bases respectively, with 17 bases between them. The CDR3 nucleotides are TGTGCCAGCTTAGGCTTGGCAGCCTTCTATGGCTACACCTTC. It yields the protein CASLGLAAFYGYTF. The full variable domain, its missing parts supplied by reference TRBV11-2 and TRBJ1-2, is EAGVAQSPRYKIIEKRQSVAFWCNPISGHATLYWYQQILGQGPKLLIQFQNNGVVDDSQLPKDRFSAERLKGVDSTLKIQPAKLEDSAVYLCASLGLAAFYGYTFGSGTRLTVV.

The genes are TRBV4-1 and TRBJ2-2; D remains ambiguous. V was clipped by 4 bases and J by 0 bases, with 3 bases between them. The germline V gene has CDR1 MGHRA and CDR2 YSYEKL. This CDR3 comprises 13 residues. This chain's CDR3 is CASSRANTGELFF. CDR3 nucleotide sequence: TGCGCCAGCAGCCGAGCGAACACCGGGGAGCTGTTTTTT.

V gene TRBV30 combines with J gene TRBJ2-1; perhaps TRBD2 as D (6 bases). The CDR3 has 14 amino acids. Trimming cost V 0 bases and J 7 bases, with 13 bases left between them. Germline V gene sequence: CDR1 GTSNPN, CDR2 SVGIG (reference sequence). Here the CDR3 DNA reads TGTGCCTGGAGTGTCGGAGGGAGGCGGAATGAGCAGTTCTTC. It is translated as CAWSVGGRRNEQFF.